This is a list of T cell receptor beta chains from one sample in a study of blood T cells in healthy people across ages. TCRdb passed the 5' RACE reads through MiXCR, listing each CDR3 protein once. The table lists hundreds of thousands of distinct CDR3 sequences, 45% to 50% of them singletons. The sequenced material came from blood. These receptor sequences come from a woman in her sixties or seventies in good health. Both conserved end residues are part of each CDR3. A D gene is named only where the DNA matches it firmly. A clone size is listed for some rows: how often the clone was seen (once, few, many), or a class if it is expanded.

clone_size	v_call	d_call	j_call	cdr3_aa	cdr3_nt
few	TRBV28	-	TRBJ1-1	CATLPGQLVNTEAFF	TGTGCCACCCTCCCGGGACAACTGGTGAACACTGAAGCTTTCTTT
-	TRBV2	-	TRBJ1-1	CASSGVGGRRVNTEAFF	TGTGCCAGCAGTGGGGTCGGGGGGCGGCGGGTGAACACTGAAGCTTTCTTT
-	TRBV7-9	TRBD1	TRBJ1-4	CASSPRTGTNEKLFF	TGTGCCAGCAGCCCCCGGACAGGAACTAATGAAAAACTGTTTTTT
-	TRBV7-6	-	TRBJ2-5	CASSPARAAQETQYF	TGTGCCAGCAGCCCCGCTCGAGCGGCCCAAGAGACCCAGTACTTC
once	TRBV5-4	-	TRBJ2-2	CASSSLPGGLNTGELFF	TGTGCCAGCAGCTCTCTCCCCGGGGGTCTGAACACCGGGGAGCTGTTTTTT
-	TRBV3-1	-	TRBJ2-7	CASSQDQVSEQYF	TGTGCCAGCAGCCAAGATCAAGTCTCCGAGCAGTACTTC
-	TRBV28	TRBD2	TRBJ2-3	CASRGSGSNTDTQYF	TGTGCCAGCAGGGGGAGCGGGAGTAACACAGATACGCAGTATTTT
-	TRBV7-9	-	TRBJ2-5	CASSLVVLALQETQYF	TGTGCCAGCAGCTTAGTCGTTCTAGCGCTCCAAGAGACCCAGTACTTC
-	TRBV7-9	TRBD1	TRBJ1-2	CASSLAQQGFRGYTF	TGTGCCAGCAGCTTAGCTCAACAGGGGTTTCGAGGCTACACCTTC
once	TRBV5-6	-	TRBJ1-2	CASSLVVSRTNYGYTF	TGTGCCAGCAGCTTGGTAGTGTCCAGGACTAACTATGGCTACACCTTC
-	TRBV9	-	TRBJ2-7	CASSVGAVSYEQYF	TGTGCCAGCAGCGTAGGAGCGGTATCCTACGAGCAGTACTTC
-	TRBV6-5	-	TRBJ2-1	CASTVGPYNEQFF	TGTGCCAGCACTGTGGGGCCTTACAATGAGCAGTTCTTC
many	TRBV29-1	TRBD2	TRBJ2-1	CSVRTSGYNEQFF	TGCAGCGTTAGGACTAGCGGCTACAATGAGCAGTTCTTC
once	TRBV5-1	-	TRBJ2-5	CASNLRNQNNEQYF	TGCGCCAGCAACCTAAGGAACCAAAACAATGAGCAGTACTTC
few	TRBV18	-	TRBJ2-5	CASSPQPGLQETQYF	TGTGCCAGCTCACCTCAACCGGGGCTCCAAGAGACCCAGTACTTC
-	TRBV6-1	TRBD2	TRBJ2-4	CANSEAGALGAKNIQYF	TGTGCCAACAGTGAAGCGGGGGCACTGGGGGCCAAAAACATTCAGTACTTC
-	TRBV4-3	TRBD2	TRBJ2-3	CASSQYASGRTDTQYF	TGCGCCAGCAGCCAATACGCTAGCGGGAGAACAGATACGCAGTATTTT
-	TRBV27	-	TRBJ1-1	CASSSQGTGTEAFF	TGTGCCAGCAGTTCACAGGGTACGGGCACTGAAGCTTTCTTT
-	TRBV12-3/TRBV12-4	TRBD2	TRBJ2-1	CASSTAGAGNEQFF	TGTGCCAGCAGCACAGCGGGAGCGGGGAATGAGCAGTTCTTC
-	TRBV15	-	TRBJ2-3	CATSRDIGTDTQYF	TGTGCCACCAGCAGAGATATCGGCACAGATACGCAGTATTTT
-	TRBV29-1	-	TRBJ1-1	CSVAVPGVGTEAFF	TGCAGCGTTGCAGTACCAGGGGTAGGCACTGAAGCTTTCTTT
few	TRBV7-3	-	TRBJ2-3	CASSPESTDTQYF	TGTGCCAGCAGCCCCGAGAGCACAGATACGCAGTATTTT
few	TRBV12-3/TRBV12-4	TRBD2	TRBJ2-5	CASSLVPSGSPETQYF	TGTGCCAGCAGTTTAGTACCTAGCGGGTCTCCAGAGACCCAGTACTTC
-	TRBV20-1	-	TRBJ2-3	CSARDTYSDTQYF	TGCAGTGCTAGAGATACCTACTCAGATACGCAGTATTTT
many	TRBV5-6	-	TRBJ2-6	CASSSVSGANVLTF	TGTGCCAGCAGCTCAGTCTCTGGGGCCAACGTCCTGACTTTC
few	TRBV20-1	-	TRBJ2-6	CSARGASSGANVLTF	TGCAGTGCTAGGGGGGCCTCTAGTGGGGCCAACGTCCTGACTTTC
-	TRBV6-2/TRBV6-3	TRBD1	TRBJ2-5	CASSLGQGVAETQYF	TGTGCCAGCAGTCTGGGACAGGGGGTCGCAGAGACCCAGTACTTC
-	TRBV9	TRBD2	TRBJ2-1	CASSVGGREVYNEQFF	TGTGCCAGCAGCGTAGGGGGGCGGGAGGTGTACAATGAGCAGTTCTTC
-	TRBV20-1	-	TRBJ1-5	CSARDVSNNQPQHF	TGCAGTGCTAGGGACGTTTCTAACAATCAGCCCCAGCATTTT
few	TRBV7-2	TRBD2	TRBJ2-4	CASSSPGTSGEYF	TGTGCCAGCAGCTCACCCGGGACTAGCGGGGAGTACTTC
-	TRBV29-1	-	TRBJ1-6	CSVSTDSSSLHF	TGCAGCGTATCGACTGATTCTTCGTCCCTCCACTTT
-	TRBV7-3	TRBD2	TRBJ2-1	CASSYSGTSGDNEQFF	TGTGCCAGCAGCTATTCCGGGACTAGCGGGGACAATGAGCAGTTCTTC
-	TRBV7-2	-	TRBJ2-2	CASTLFGKNTGELFF	TGTGCCAGCACCCTTTTCGGGAAGAACACCGGGGAGCTGTTTTTT
-	TRBV7-2	TRBD2	TRBJ2-1	CASSLGASGPYNEQFF	TGTGCCAGCAGCCTAGGGGCTAGCGGGCCATACAATGAGCAGTTCTTC
-	TRBV21-1	-	TRBJ2-3	CASSKLVGQGAGTDTQYF	-
few	TRBV18	-	TRBJ2-1	CASSPPSRNEQFF	TGCGCCAGCAGCCCTCCTTCGCGGAATGAGCAGTTCTTC
-	TRBV7-3	-	TRBJ2-5	CASSRREFETQYF	TGTGCCAGCAGCAGGCGGGAATTCGAGACCCAGTACTTC
once	TRBV28	-	TRBJ2-7	CASSFLGGTYEQYF	TGTGCCAGCAGTTTTCTGGGGGGAACCTACGAGCAGTACTTC
-	TRBV9	TRBD1	TRBJ2-7	CASSVTGDAEQYF	TGTGCCAGCAGCGTGACAGGGGACGCCGAGCAGTACTTC
-	TRBV5-5	-	TRBJ2-7	CASSLAMGSGEQYF	TGTGCCAGCAGCTTGGCCATGGGGTCGGGTGAGCAGTACTTC
few	TRBV7-8	TRBD1	TRBJ2-3	CASSLRRDRGTDTQYF	TGTGCCAGCAGCTTGCGCCGGGACAGGGGCACAGATACGCAGTATTTT
-	TRBV12-3/TRBV12-4	TRBD1	TRBJ1-2	CASREGAGYGYTF	TGTGCCAGCAGAGAGGGGGCAGGGTATGGCTACACCTTC
-	TRBV6-5	TRBD2	TRBJ2-5	CASSYGGTTQETQYF	TGTGCCAGCAGTTACGGGGGGACTACTCAAGAGACCCAGTACTTC
-	TRBV20-1	-	TRBJ2-7	CSASWTGPPYEQYF	TGCAGTGCTAGTTGGACCGGACCTCCCTACGAGCAGTACTTC
-	TRBV5-6	TRBD2	TRBJ2-7	CASSSFAGVNEQYF	TGTGCCAGCAGCTCTTTTGCGGGAGTAAACGAGCAGTACTTC
-	TRBV20-1	-	TRBJ1-6	CSASLQGDSPLHF	TGCAGTGCTAGTCTGCAAGGAGATTCACCCCTCCACTTT
-	TRBV12-3/TRBV12-4	TRBD1	TRBJ2-7	CASRLQGASYEQYF	TGTGCCAGCAGATTACAGGGGGCATCCTACGAGCAGTACTTC
-	TRBV6-5	TRBD2	TRBJ2-7	CASSYAQSGARGEQYF	TGTGCCAGCAGTTACGCCCAAAGCGGGGCCCGGGGCGAGCAGTACTTC
few	TRBV7-7	TRBD1	TRBJ2-7	CASSESAGGEQYF	TGTGCCAGCAGCGAATCAGCAGGGGGCGAGCAGTACTTC
-	TRBV28	-	TRBJ2-5	CASSLLSVQETQYF	TGTGCCAGCAGTTTATTAAGTGTACAAGAGACCCAGTACTTC
-	TRBV27	-	TRBJ2-5	CASRKENEQYF	TGTGCCAGCAGAAAGGAGAATGAGCAGTACTTC
few	TRBV5-1	TRBD2	TRBJ2-1	CASSGHGTSESSYNEQFF	TGCGCCAGCAGCGGACACGGGACTAGCGAAAGCTCCTACAATGAGCAGTTCTTC
-	TRBV7-3	-	TRBJ2-3	CASSLTRDAGTDTQYF	TGTGCCAGCAGCTTAACCCGGGACGCCGGCACAGATACGCAGTATTTT
-	TRBV7-9	-	TRBJ1-5	CASSLDGRSNQPQHF	TGTGCCAGCAGCTTAGACGGGCGGTCCAATCAGCCCCAGCATTTT
few	TRBV18	-	TRBJ1-5	CASSQQGSSNQPQHF	TGTGCCAGCTCACAACAGGGAAGTAGCAATCAGCCCCAGCATTTT